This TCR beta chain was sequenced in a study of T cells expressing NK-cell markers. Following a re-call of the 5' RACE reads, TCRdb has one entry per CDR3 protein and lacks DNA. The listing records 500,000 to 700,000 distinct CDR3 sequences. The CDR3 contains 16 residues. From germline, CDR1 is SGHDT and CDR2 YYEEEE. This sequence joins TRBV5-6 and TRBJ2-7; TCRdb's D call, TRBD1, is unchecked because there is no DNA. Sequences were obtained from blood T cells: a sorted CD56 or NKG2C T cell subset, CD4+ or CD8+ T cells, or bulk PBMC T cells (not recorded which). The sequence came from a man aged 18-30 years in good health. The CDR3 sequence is CASSLLRDRVPYEQYF.